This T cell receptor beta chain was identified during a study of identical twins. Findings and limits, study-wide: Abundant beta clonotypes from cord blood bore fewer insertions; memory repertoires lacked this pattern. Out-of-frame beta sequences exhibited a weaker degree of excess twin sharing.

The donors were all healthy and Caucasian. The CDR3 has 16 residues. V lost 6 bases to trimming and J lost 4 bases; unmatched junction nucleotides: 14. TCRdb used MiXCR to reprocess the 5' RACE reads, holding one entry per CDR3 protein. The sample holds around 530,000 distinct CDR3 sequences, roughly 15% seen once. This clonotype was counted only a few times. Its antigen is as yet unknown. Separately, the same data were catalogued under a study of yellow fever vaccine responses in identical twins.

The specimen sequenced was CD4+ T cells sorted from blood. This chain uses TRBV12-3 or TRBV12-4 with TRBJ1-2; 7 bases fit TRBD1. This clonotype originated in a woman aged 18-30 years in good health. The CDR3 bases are TGTGCCAGCAGCCTGGACAGGAGATTGCCCACCTATGGCTACACCTTC. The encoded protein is CASSLDRRLPTYGYTF.